The T cell receptor beta chain described here comes from a study of cytomegalovirus exposure and HLA in healthy donors. Study results and caveats: The productive fraction for most TCR beta V segments was about 87% or about 30% in an earlier analysis. Available immune exposure information covered CMV serostatus only. Sequencing had likely introduced a cluster of highly shared sequence variants as an artifact.

V gave up 2 bases and J gave up 1 base, with 21 bases separating them. The CDR3 runs 19 residues. CDR1 is GTSNPN and CDR2 is SVGIG in the germline V gene (reference sequence). A note on this clone: Its antigen is still unknown.

A multiplex PCR was run with 60 Vbeta primers and 13 Jbeta primers. The method was immunoSEQ multiplex PCR; TCRdb's version includes in-frame clones alone and lacks a portion of them. This table holds over 150,000 clones, roughly 80% found once. The source is a woman aged 45-59 years in good health and CMV-seronegative. The source material was PBMCs. This chain links TRBV30 with TRBJ2-6; perhaps TRBD2 as D (6 bases). The CDR3 nucleotides are TGTGCCTGGAGTTCTATGGAGGGGTATTTGGGATCTGGGGCCAACGTCCTGACTTTC. Translating it yields CAWSSMEGYLGSGANVLTF. The full variable domain, with the rest looked up from reference TRBV30 and TRBJ2-6, is SQTIHQWPATLVQPVGSPLSLECTVEGTSNPNLYWYRQAAGRGLQLLFYSVGIGQISSEVPQNLSASRPQDRQFILSSKKLLLSDSGFYLCAWSSMEGYLGSGANVLTFGAGSRLTVL.